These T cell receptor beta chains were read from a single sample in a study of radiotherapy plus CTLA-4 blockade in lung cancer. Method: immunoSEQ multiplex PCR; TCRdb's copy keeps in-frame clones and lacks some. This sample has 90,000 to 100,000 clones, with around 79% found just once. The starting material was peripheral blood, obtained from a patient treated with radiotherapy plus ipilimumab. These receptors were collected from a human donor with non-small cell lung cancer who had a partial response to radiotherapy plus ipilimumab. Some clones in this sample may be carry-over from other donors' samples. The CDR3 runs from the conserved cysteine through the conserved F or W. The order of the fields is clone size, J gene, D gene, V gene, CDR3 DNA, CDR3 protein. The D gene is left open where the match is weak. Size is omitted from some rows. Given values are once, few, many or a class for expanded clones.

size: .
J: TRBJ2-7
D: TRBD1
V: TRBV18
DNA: TGTGCCAGCTCACCACCCGGGACAGGGTTTTTCGAGCAGTACTTC
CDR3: CASSPPGTGFFEQYF

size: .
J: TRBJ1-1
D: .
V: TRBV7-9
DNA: TGTGCCAGCCTAGATTTGCTTGGCGCTTTCTTT
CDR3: CASLDLLGAFF

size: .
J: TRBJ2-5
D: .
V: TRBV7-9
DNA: TGTGCCAGCAGCCAGGGGCAGCAAGAGACCCAGTACTTC
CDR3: CASSQGQQETQYF

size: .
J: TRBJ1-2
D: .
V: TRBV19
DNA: TGTGCCAGTAGTATCACAGGGATTAACTATGGCTACACCTTC
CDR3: CASSITGINYGYTF

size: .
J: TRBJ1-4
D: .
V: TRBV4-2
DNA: TGTGCCAGCAGCCAAGATTCATGGAGCGGTGGCGGTAAGGAAAAACTGTTTTTT
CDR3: CASSQDSWSGGGKEKLFF

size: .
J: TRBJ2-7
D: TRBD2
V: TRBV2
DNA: TGTGCCAGCACCGGCGGGGGGATAGTCTACGAGCAGTACTTC
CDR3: CASTGGGIVYEQYF

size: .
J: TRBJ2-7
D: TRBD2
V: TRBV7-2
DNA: TGTGCCAGCAGCTTAGAAGCGGGAGGGCCGGGGGGCTACGAGCAGTACTTC
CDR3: CASSLEAGGPGGYEQYF

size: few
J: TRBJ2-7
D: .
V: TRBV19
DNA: TGTGCCAATACAGGGTGCGAGCAGTACTTC
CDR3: CANTGCEQYF

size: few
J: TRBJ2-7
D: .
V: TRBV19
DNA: TGTGCCAGTAAGGAGCAAGGAGGGTCCTACGAGCAGTACTTC
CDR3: CASKEQGGSYEQYF

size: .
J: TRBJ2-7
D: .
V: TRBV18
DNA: TGTGCCAGCTCACCGGGCCTAGACTACGAGCAGTACTTC
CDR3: CASSPGLDYEQYF

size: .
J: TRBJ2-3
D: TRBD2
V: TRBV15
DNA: TGTGCCACCAGCAGAGATCGGACTAGCGGGATCACAGATACGCAGTATTTT
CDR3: CATSRDRTSGITDTQYF

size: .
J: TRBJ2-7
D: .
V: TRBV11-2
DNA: TGTGCCAGCAGCTTAACCTTCGGGCAGTACTTC
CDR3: CASSLTFGQYF

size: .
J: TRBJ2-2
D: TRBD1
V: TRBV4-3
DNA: TGCGCCAGCAGCACGGGACAGGGGAACACCGGGGAGCTGTTTTTT
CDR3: CASSTGQGNTGELFF

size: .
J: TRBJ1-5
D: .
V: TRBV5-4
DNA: TGTGCCAGCAGCCCCGAAACGGGTCAGCCCCAGCATTTT
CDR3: CASSPETGQPQHF

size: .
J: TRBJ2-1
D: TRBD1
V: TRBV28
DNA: TGTGCCACCTACCGGGACAGAGTGAACAATGAGCAGTTCTTC
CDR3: CATYRDRVNNEQFF

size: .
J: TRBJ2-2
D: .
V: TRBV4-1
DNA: TGCGCCAGCAGCCAAGAAGAAGGGGCGGTGGACACCGGGGAGCTGTTTTTT
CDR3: CASSQEEGAVDTGELFF

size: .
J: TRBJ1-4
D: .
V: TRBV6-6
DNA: TGTGCCAGCAGTTTAGTTGAAGCAACTAATGAAAAACTGTTTTTT
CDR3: CASSLVEATNEKLFF

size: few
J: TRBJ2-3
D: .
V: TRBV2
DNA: TGTGCCAGCAGAGGGGTCACAGATACGCAGTATTTT
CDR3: CASRGVTDTQYF

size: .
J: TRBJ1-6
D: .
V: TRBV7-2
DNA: TGTGCCAGCAGCTTAGCAGGGGTATCACCCCTCCACTTT
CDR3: CASSLAGVSPLHF

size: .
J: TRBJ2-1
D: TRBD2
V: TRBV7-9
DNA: TGTGCCAGCAGCTTAGCTAGCGGGAGGGCCAATGAGCAGTTCTTC
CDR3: CASSLASGRANEQFF

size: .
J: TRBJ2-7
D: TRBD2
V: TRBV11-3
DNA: TGTGCCAGCAGCTCCGGACTAGCTTCTCGCGAGCAGTACTTC
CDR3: CASSSGLASREQYF

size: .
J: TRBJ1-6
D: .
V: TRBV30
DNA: TGTGCCTGGAGTGTAGAGGGCGGCAGCTTCTCACCCCTCCACTTT
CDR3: CAWSVEGGSFSPLHF

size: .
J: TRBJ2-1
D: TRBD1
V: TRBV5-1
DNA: TGCGCCAGCAGCCCAGGGACAGGGGTACGAAGTGAGCAGTTCTTC
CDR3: CASSPGTGVRSEQFF

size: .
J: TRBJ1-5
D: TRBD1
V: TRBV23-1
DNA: TGCGCCATCCAACCGGGACAGGAGTTGCATAGCAATCAGCCCCAGCATTTT
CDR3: CAIQPGQELHSNQPQHF

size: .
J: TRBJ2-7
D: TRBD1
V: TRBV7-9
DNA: TGTGCCAGCAGCTTAGACAGGGGTAACGAGCAGTACTTC
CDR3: CASSLDRGNEQYF

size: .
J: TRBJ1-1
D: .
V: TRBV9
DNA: TGTGCCAGCAGCGTCGGCAGGGGACGAACTGAAGCTTTCTTT
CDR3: CASSVGRGRTEAFF

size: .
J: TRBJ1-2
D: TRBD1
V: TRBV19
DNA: TGTGCCAGTTCAGGGGGAACCCAGAAAAACTTCTATGGCTACACCTTC
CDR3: CASSGGTQKNFYGYTF

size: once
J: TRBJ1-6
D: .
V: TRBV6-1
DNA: TGTGCCAGCGGTCTCTACGGAAAGGGGCGACAACCCCTCCACTTT
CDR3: CASGLYGKGRQPLHF

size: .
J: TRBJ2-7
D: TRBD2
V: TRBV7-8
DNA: TGTGCCAGCAGCGCCTCTAGCGGGGGGACCTACGAGCAGTACTTC
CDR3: CASSASSGGTYEQYF

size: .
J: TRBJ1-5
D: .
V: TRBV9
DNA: TGTGCCAGCGGCAGGGCAGCTAATCAGCCCCAGCATTTT
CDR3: CASGRAANQPQHF

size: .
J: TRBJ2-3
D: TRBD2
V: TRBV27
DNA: TGTGCCAGTTCCGGACTAGCGGGGTTCCCGGATACGCAGTATTTT
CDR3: CASSGLAGFPDTQYF

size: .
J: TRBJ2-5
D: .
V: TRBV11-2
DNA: TGTGCCAGCAGCTTACCCTCCCAAGAGACCCAGTACTTC
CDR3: CASSLPSQETQYF

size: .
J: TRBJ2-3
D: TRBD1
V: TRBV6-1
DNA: TGTGCCAGCAGGGACAGGGGTACAGATACGCAGTATTTT
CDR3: CASRDRGTDTQYF

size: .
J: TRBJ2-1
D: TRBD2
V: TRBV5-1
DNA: TGCGCCAGCAGCTATAGCGGGGGGGCACGAAATGAGCAGTTCTTC
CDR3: CASSYSGGARNEQFF

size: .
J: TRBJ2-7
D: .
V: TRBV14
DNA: TGTGCCAGCAGCCAATGGTTAGACTACGAGCAGTACTTC
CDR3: CASSQWLDYEQYF

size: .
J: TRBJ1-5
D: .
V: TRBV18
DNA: TGTGCCAGCTCACGCCAGAACAATCAGCCCCAGCATTTT
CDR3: CASSRQNNQPQHF

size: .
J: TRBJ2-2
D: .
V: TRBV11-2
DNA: TGTGCCAGCAGCTTTCTCAGCACCGGGGAGCTGTTTTTT
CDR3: CASSFLSTGELFF

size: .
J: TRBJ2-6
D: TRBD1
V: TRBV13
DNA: TGTGCCAGCAGCTCCCTAGGGGGCCCTGGGGCCAACGTCCTGACTTTC
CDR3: CASSSLGGPGANVLTF

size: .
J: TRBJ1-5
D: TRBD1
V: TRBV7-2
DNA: TGTGCCAGCAGCCGGGACAGACGGGAGCCCCAGCATTTT
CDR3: CASSRDRREPQHF

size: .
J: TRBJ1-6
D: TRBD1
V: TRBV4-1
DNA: TGCGCCAGCAGCCAAAGGTGGCTCGGGACAGCCAATTCACCCCTCCACTTT
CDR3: CASSQRWLGTANSPLHF

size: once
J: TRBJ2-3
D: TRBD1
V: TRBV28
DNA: TGTGCCAGCAGTACCCACGGACAGGGCACAGATACGCAGTATTTT
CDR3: CASSTHGQGTDTQYF

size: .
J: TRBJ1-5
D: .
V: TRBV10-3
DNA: TGTGCCATCAGTGAAGGGCAGGGAGGAAGTTTGGGATCTCAGCCCCAGCATTTT
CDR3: CAISEGQGGSLGSQPQHF

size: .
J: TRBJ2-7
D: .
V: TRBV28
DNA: TGTGCCAGCAGTTTTCAGGGTGGGATTCCCTACGAGCAGTACTTC
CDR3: CASSFQGGIPYEQYF

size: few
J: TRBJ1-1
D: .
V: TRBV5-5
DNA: TGTGCCAGCAGCGCCGGACAGTTTCGGGCTGAAGCTTTCTTT
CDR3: CASSAGQFRAEAFF

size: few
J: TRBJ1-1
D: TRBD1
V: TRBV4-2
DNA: TGTGCCAGCAGCCAAGCCACAGGGGGCACTGAAGCTTTCTTT
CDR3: CASSQATGGTEAFF